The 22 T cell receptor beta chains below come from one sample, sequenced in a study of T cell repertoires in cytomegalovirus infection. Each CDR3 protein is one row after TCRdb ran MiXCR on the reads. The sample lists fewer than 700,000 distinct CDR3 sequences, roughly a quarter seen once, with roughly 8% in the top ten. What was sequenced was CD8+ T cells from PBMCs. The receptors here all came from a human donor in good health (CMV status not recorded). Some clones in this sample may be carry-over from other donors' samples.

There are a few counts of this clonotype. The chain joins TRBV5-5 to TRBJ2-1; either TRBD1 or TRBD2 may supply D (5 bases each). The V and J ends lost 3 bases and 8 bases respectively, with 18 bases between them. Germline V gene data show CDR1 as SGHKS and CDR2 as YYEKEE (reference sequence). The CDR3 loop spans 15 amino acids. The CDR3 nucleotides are TGTGCCAGCAGCTCAGGACCGGGACCCTGGGATGAGCAGTTCTTC. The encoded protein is CASSSGPGPWDEQFF. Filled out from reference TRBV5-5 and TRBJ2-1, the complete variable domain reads DAGVTQSPTHLIKTRGQQVTLRCSPISGHKSVSWYQQVLGQGPQFIFQYYEKEERGRGNFPDRFSARQFPNYSSELNVNALLLGDSALYLCASSSGPGPWDEQFFGPGTRLTVL.

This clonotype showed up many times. CDR3 bases: TGTGCCAGCAGTTACCTGCTGAAGGGACAGGCGCTGGATGGCTACACCTTC. It translates to CASSYLLKGQALDGYTF. The chain joins TRBV6-6 to TRBJ1-2; 8 bases align to TRBD1. Germline V gene lookup returns CDR1 MNHNY and CDR2 SVGAGI (reference sequence). The CDR3 has 17 residues. V lost 2 bases to trimming and J lost 6 bases; unmatched junction nucleotides: 14.

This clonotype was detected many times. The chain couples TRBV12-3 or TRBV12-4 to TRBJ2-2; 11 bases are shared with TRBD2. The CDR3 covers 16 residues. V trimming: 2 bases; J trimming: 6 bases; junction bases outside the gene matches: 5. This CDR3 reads CASSLTSGRSPGELFF. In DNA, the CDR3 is TGTGCCAGCAGTTTAACTAGCGGGAGATCTCCCGGGGAGCTGTTTTTT.

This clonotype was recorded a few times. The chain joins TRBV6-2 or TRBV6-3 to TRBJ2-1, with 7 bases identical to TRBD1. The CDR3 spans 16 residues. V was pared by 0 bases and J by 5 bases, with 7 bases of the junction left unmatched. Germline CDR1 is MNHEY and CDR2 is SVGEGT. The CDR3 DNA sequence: TGTGCCAGCAGTTACTCGACGACAGGGCCAAACAATGAGCAGTTCTTC. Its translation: CASSYSTTGPNNEQFF.

The CDR3 sequence is CASSPRRGWNEQYF. The CDR3 nucleotides are TGTGCCAGCAGCCCCCGCAGGGGATGGAACGAGCAGTACTTC. The V and J genes are TRBV9 and TRBJ2-7, with D possibly TRBD1 on 6 matching bases. V dropped 4 bases and J dropped 5 bases, with 16 bases sitting between them. This CDR3 is 14 amino acids long. The V gene's germline CDR1 is SGDLS and CDR2 YYNGEE.

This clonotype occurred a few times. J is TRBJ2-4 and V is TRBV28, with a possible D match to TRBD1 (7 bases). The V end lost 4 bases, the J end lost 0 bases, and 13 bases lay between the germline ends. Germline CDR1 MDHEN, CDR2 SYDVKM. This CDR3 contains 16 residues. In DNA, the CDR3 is TGTGCCAGCAGTTCCGGGGGACAGATAGCCAAAAACATTCAGTACTTC. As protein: CASSSGGQIAKNIQYF.

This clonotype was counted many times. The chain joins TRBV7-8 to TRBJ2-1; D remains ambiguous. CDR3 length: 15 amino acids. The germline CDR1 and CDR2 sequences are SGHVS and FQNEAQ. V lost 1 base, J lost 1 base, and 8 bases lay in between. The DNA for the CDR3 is TGTGCCAGCAGCTTAGGGCTAGATTCCTACAATGAGCAGTTCTTC. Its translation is CASSLGLDSYNEQFF.

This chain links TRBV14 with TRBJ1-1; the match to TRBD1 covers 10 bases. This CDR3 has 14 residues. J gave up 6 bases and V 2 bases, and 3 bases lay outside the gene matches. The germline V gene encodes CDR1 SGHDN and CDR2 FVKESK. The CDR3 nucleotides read TGTGCCAGCAGCCAAAGGGACAGGGGACCTGAAGCTTTCTTT. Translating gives CASSQRDRGPEAFF.

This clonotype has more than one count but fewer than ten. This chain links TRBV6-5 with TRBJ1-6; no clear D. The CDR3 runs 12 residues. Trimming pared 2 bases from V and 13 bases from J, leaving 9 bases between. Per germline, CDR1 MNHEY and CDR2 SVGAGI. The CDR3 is CASSYGKSPLHF. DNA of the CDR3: TGTGCCAGCAGTTACGGAAAATCTCCCCTCCACTTT.

As DNA, the CDR3 is TGTGCCAGCAACCCCTACCTGAAGGACTATGGCTACACCTTC. Its protein is CASNPYLKDYGYTF. The chain links TRBV7-2 to TRBJ1-2; D gene ambiguous. The ends were cut back, 7 bases at V and 3 bases at J, with 15 bases in the middle. The germline gives CDR1 SGHTA, CDR2 FQGNSA. The CDR3 is made up of 14 amino acids. Full variable domain (outside the CDR3, taken from reference TRBV7-2 and TRBJ1-2): GAGVSQSPSNKVTEKGKDVELRCDPISGHTALYWYRQSLGQGLEFLIYFQGNSAPDKSGLPSDRFSAERTGGSVSTLTIQRTQQEDSAVYLCASNPYLKDYGYTFGSGTRLTVV.

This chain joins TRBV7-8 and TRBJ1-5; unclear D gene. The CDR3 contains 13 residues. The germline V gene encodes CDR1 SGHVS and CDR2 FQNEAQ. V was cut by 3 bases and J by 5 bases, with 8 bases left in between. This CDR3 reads CASSFDGYQPQHF. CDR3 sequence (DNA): TGTGCCAGCAGCTTCGACGGGTATCAGCCCCAGCATTTT.

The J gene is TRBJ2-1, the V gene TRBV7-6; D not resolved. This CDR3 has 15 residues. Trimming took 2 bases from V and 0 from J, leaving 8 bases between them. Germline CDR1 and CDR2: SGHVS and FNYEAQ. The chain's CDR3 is CASSLMRSSYNEQFF. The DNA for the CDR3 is TGTGCCAGCAGCTTAATGAGAAGCTCCTACAATGAGCAGTTCTTC.

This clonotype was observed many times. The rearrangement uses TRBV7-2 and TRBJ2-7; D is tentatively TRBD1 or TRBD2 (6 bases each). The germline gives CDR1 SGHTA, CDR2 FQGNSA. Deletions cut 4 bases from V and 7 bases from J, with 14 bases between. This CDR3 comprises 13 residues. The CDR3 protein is CASSSTGAGEQYF. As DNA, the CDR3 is TGTGCCAGCAGCTCAACGGGGGCGGGTGAGCAGTACTTC.

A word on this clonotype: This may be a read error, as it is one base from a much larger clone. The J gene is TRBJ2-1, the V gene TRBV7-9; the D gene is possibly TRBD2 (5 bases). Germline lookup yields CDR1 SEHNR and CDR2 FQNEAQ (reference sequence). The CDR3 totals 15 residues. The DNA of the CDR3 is TGTGTCAGCAGCAACCGAGCGGTTTCCTACAATGAGCAGTTCTTC. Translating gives CVSSNRAVSYNEQFF.

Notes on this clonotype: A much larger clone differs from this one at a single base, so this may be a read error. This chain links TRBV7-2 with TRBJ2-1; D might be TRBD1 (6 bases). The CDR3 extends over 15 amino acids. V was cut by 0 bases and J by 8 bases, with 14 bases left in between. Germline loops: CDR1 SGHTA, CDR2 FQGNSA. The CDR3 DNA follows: TGTGCCAGCAGCTTAGCGTTAGGGACATGGGATGAGCAGTTCTTC. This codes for CASSLALGTWDEQFF.

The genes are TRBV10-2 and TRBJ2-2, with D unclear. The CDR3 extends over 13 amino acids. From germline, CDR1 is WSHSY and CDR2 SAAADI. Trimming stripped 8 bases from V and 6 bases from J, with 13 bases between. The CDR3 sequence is CASWGPLAGELFF. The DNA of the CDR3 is TGCGCCAGCTGGGGTCCTTTAGCCGGGGAGCTGTTTTTT.

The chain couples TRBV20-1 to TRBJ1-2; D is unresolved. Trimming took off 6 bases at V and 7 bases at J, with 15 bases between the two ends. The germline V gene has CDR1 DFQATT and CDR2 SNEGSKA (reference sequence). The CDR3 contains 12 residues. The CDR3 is CSAEAWTSGYTF. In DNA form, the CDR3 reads TGCAGTGCCGAAGCTTGGACGAGTGGCTACACCTTC.

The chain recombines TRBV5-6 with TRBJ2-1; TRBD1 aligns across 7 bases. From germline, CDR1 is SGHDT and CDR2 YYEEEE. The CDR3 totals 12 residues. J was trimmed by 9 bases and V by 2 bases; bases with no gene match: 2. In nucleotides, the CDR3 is TGTGCCAGCAGCTTCCGGGACAGTGAGCAGTTCTTC. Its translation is CASSFRDSEQFF.

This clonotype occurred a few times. The CDR3: CARGQASYGYTF. CDR3 nucleotides: TGTGCCAGAGGACAGGCAAGCTATGGCTACACCTTC. The rearrangement joins TRBV2 to TRBJ1-2; 7 bases are shared with TRBD1. Germline trimming cut 9 bases from V and 4 bases from J; bases unmatched to any gene: 5. The germline gives CDR1 SNHLY, CDR2 FYNNEI. The CDR3 length is 12 residues.

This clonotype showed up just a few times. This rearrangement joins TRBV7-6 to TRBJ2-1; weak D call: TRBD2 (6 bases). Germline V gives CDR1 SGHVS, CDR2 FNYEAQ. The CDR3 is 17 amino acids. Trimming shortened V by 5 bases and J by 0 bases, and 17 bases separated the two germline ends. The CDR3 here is CASSRTGVISSYNEQFF. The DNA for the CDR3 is TGTGCCAGCAGCCGTACGGGGGTCATAAGCTCCTACAATGAGCAGTTCTTC.

CDR3 coding DNA: TGTGCCAGCAGTTACGAGGGGCTAACAGATACGCAGTATTTT. Translation: CASSYEGLTDTQYF. This chain connects TRBV6-5 to TRBJ2-3; D may be TRBD1 or TRBD2 (5 bases each). The V end lost 2 bases, the J end lost 3 bases, and 9 bases lay between the germline ends. Germline V lookup: CDR1 MNHEY, CDR2 SVGAGI. This CDR3 contains 14 residues.

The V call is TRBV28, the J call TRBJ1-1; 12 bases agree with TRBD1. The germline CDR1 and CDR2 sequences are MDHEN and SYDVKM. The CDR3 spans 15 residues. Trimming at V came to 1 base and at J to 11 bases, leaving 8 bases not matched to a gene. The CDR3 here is CASSLFGDRGPMAFF. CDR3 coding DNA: TGTGCCAGCAGTTTATTTGGGGACAGGGGGCCGATGGCTTTCTTT.